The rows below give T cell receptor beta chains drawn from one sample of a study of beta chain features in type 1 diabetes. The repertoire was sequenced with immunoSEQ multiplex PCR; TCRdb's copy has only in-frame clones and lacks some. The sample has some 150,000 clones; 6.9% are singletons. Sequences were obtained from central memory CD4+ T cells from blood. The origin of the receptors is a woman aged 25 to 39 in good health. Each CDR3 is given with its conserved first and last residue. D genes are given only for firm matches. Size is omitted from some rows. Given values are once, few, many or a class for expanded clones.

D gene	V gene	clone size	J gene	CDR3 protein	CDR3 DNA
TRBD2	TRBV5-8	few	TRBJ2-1	CASSSSGRSYNEQFF	TGTGCCAGCAGCTCCAGCGGGAGGTCCTACAATGAGCAGTTCTTC
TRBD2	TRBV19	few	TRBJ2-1	CASSMGLAGAGEQFF	TGTGCCAGTAGTATGGGGCTAGCGGGGGCAGGGGAGCAGTTCTTC
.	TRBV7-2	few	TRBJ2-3	CASSLPGTDTQYF	TGTGCCAGCAGCTTACCGGGGACAGATACGCAGTATTTT
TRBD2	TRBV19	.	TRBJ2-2	CASRTGLGVGELFF	TGTGCCAGTAGGACGGGACTAGGGGTCGGGGAGCTGTTTTTT
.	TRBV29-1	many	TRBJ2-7	CSVEGAGRLYF	TGCAGCGTCGAGGGGGCGGGACGGCTGTACTTC
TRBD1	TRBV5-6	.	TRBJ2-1	CASSLGGQPKYNEQFF	TGTGCCAGCAGCTTGGGGGGACAGCCGAAGTACAATGAGCAGTTCTTC
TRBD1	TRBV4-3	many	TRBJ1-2	CASSQAGGLFDYGYTF	TGCGCCAGCAGCCAAGCAGGGGGCTTATTTGACTATGGCTACACCTTC
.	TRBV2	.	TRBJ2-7	CASSENTNYEQYF	TGTGCCAGCAGTGAGAATACAAACTACGAGCAGTACTTC
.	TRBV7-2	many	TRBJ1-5	CASSLQTDQPQHF	TGTGCCAGCAGCTTACAGACAGATCAGCCCCAGCATTTT
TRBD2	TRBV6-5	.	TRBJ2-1	CASSYREGNEQFF	TGTGCCAGCAGTTACAGGGAGGGGAATGAGCAGTTCTTC
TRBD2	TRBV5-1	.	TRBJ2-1	CASSQSGSSYNEQFF	TGCGCCAGCAGCCAGAGCGGGAGTTCCTACAATGAGCAGTTCTTC
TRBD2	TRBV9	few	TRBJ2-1	CASSLVGLASEQFF	TGTGCCAGCAGCCTAGTGGGACTAGCATCTGAGCAGTTCTTC
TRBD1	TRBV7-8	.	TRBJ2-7	CASSLTDRGYEQYF	TGTGCCAGCAGCCTAACTGACAGGGGTTACGAGCAGTACTTC
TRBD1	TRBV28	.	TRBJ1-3	CASSWDSSGNTIYF	TGTGCCAGCAGTTGGGACAGCTCTGGAAACACCATATATTTT
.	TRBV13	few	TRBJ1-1	CASRIKGQGWTEAFF	TGTGCCAGCAGAATAAAGGGGCAGGGGTGGACTGAAGCTTTCTTT
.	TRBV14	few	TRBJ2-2	CASSQDTGIPRKELFF	TGTGCCAGCAGCCAAGATACGGGGATTCCACGTAAGGAGCTGTTTTTT
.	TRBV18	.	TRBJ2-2	CASSPGSGDTGELFF	TGTGCCAGCTCACCAGGATCAGGGGACACCGGGGAGCTGTTTTTT
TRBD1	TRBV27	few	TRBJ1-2	CASSLDRGRNYGYTF	TGTGCCAGCAGTTTGGACAGGGGGCGGAACTATGGCTACACCTTC
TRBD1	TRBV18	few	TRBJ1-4	CASSPNRQGPREKLFF	TGTGCCAGCTCACCGAACCGACAGGGGCCGAGGGAAAAACTGTTTTTT
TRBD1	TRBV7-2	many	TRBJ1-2	CASSPRQGNYGYTF	TGTGCCAGCAGCCCTAGACAGGGGAACTATGGCTACACCTTC
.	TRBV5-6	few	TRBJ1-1	CASSTGQTFGLNTEAFF	TGTGCCAGCAGCACCGGACAGACTTTTGGTTTGAACACTGAAGCTTTCTTT
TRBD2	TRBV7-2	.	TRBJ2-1	CASSPGTSGYNEQFF	TGTGCCAGCAGCCCTGGGACTAGCGGCTACAATGAGCAGTTCTTC
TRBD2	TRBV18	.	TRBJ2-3	CASSTGLAATDTQYF	TGTGCCAGCTCAACGGGACTAGCGGCCACAGATACGCAGTATTTT
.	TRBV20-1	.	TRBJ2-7	CSADERREQYF	TGCAGTGCCGATGAGAGGCGCGAGCAGTACTTC
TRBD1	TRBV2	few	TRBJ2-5	CASSEATGTGGRETQYF	TGTGCCAGCAGTGAAGCGACCGGGACAGGGGGCCGAGAGACCCAGTACTTC
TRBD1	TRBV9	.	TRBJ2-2	CASSLQGAGELFF	TGTGCCAGCAGTTTACAGGGGGCCGGGGAGCTGTTTTTT
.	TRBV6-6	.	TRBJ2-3	CASSFQGSRTDTQYF	TGTGCCAGCAGTTTTCAGGGTAGCCGCACAGATACGCAGTATTTT
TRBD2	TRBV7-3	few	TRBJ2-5	CASSPLAGEGETQYF	TGTGCCAGCAGCCCGCTAGCGGGGGAGGGAGAGACCCAGTACTTC
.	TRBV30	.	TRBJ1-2	CACLTGANYGYTF	TGTGCCTGCCTAACAGGAGCTAACTATGGCTACACCTTC
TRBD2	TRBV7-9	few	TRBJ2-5	CASSPVSGRVETQYF	TGTGCCAGCAGCCCGGTGAGCGGGAGAGTCGAGACCCAGTACTTC
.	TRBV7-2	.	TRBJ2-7	CASSTTGPYEQYF	TGTGCCAGCAGCACCACAGGCCCCTACGAGCAGTACTTC
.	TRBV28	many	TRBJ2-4	CASRPPGVTNIQYF	TGTGCCAGCAGACCCCCCGGGGTGACCAACATTCAGTACTTC
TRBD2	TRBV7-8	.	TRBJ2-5	CASSLVSGLAGETQYF	TGTGCCAGCAGCTTAGTCTCGGGACTAGCTGGAGAGACCCAGTACTTC
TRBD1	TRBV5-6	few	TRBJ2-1	CASSEGQVMFGQFF	TGTGCCAGCAGCGAGGGACAGGTGATGTTTGGGCAGTTCTTC
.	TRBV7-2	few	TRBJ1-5	CASTLTGGSNQPQHF	TGTGCCAGCACCCTAACCGGGGGTAGCAATCAGCCCCAGCATTTT
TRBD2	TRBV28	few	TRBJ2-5	CASSLSGGQETQYF	TGTGCCAGCAGTTTATCGGGGGGCCAAGAGACCCAGTACTTC
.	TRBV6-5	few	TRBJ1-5	CASNRGGGGQPQHF	TGTGCCAGCAATAGGGGCGGGGGCGGGCAGCCCCAGCATTTT
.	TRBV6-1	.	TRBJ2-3	CASTRTGTDTQYF	TGTGCCAGCACTCGGACTGGCACAGATACGCAGTATTTT
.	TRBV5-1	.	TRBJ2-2	CASSFGTDNTGELFF	TGCGCCAGCAGCTTTGGGACTGACAACACCGGGGAGCTGTTTTTT
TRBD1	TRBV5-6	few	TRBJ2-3	CASSLAGQGVADTQYF	TGTGCCAGCAGCTTGGCGGGACAGGGGGTCGCAGATACGCAGTATTTT
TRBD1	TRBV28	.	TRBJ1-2	CASTPGQGSWRGYTF	TGTGCCAGCACCCCTGGACAGGGGTCCTGGAGAGGCTACACCTTC
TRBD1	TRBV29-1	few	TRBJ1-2	CSGSFRDRIHYGYTF	TGCAGCGGTAGCTTCCGGGACAGAATTCATTATGGCTACACCTTC
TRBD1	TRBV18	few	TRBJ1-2	CASSPDRDYGYTF	TGTGCCAGCTCACCTGACAGGGACTATGGCTACACCTTC
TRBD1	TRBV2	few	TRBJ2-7	CASSGDRGEQYF	TGTGCCAGCAGTGGGGACAGGGGCGAGCAGTACTTC
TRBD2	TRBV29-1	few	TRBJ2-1	CSVETSGRSSEQFF	TGCAGCGTTGAAACTAGCGGGAGGTCTAGTGAGCAGTTCTTC
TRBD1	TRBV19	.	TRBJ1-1	CASSFRTGNTEAFF	TGTGCCAGTAGTTTTCGGACAGGGAACACTGAAGCTTTCTTT
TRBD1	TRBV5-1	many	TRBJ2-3	CASSLAVRQGSDTQYF	TGCGCCAGCAGCTTGGCCGTTCGACAGGGGTCAGATACGCAGTATTTT
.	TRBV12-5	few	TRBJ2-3	CASGFTSTTSTDTQYF	TGTGCTAGTGGGTTCACTAGCACAACTAGCACAGATACGCAGTATTTT
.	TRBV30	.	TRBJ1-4	CAWNNGGAGEKLFF	TGTGCCTGGAATAACGGAGGGGCTGGGGAAAAACTGTTTTTT
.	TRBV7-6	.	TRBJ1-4	CASSLLRSPNEKLFF	TGTGCCAGCAGCTTACTGCGGTCGCCTAATGAAAAACTGTTTTTT
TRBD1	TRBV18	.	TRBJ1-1	CASSPGQGSMNTEAFF	TGTGCCAGCTCACCAGGACAGGGATCCATGAACACTGAAGCTTTCTTT
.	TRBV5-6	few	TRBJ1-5	CASSLSGVQQPQHF	TGTGCCAGCAGCTTGTCCGGAGTCCAGCAGCCCCAGCATTTT
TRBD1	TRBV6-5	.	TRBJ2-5	CASSWTGQETQYF	TGTGCCAGCAGTTGGACGGGACAGGAGACCCAGTACTTC
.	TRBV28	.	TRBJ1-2	CASSLDMAGGYYGYTF	TGTGCCAGCAGTTTAGACATGGCAGGAGGTTACTATGGCTACACCTTC
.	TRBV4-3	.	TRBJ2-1	CASSQDGEAGNEQFF	TGCGCCAGCAGCCAAGATGGCGAGGCAGGGAATGAGCAGTTCTTC
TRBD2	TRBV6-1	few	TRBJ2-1	CASSEEVAGVGNEQFF	TGTGCCAGCAGTGAAGAGGTAGCGGGAGTTGGGAATGAGCAGTTCTTC
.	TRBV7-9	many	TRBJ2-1	CASSRELSGNEQFF	TGTGCCAGCAGTAGGGAGCTCTCTGGGAATGAGCAGTTCTTC
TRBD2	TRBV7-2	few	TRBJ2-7	CASSRTSGRRNEQYF	TGTGCCAGCAGCCGCACTAGCGGGAGGAGGAACGAGCAGTACTTC
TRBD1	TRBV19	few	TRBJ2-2	CASRTGRNTGELFF	TGTGCCAGTCGGACAGGGCGGAACACCGGGGAGCTGTTTTTT
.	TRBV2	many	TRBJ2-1	CASSEWGLASDEQFF	TGTGCCAGCAGTGAATGGGGGCTAGCATCGGATGAGCAGTTCTTC